A selection of T cell receptor beta chains follows, all from one sample in a study of blood T cells in healthy people across ages. TCRdb fed the 5' RACE reads into MiXCR, producing one record per CDR3 protein. Altogether 800,000 to 1,300,000 distinct CDR3 sequences are present, 20% to 25% being singletons, with the ten largest covering less than 0.75%. These sequences were also reported in another study, on T cells of mothers and their children.

Specimen: blood. These receptors all come from a girl between 2 and 10 years old in good health. CDR3s include the opening cysteine and the closing phenylalanine or tryptophan. D genes are given only for firm matches. Only some rows state a clone size, as once, few, many or a class for expanded clones.

J gene	clone size	D gene	V gene	CDR3 protein	CDR3 DNA
TRBJ1-2	-	-	TRBV12-3/TRBV12-4	CASSHLSGYGYTF	TGTGCCAGCAGTCATCTTAGTGGCTATGGCTACACCTTC
TRBJ2-1	-	TRBD2	TRBV5-1	CASSLPIGGLAGAERSYNEQFF	TGCGCCAGCAGCTTGCCGATCGGCGGCCTAGCGGGAGCGGAGCGTTCGTACAATGAGCAGTTCTTC
TRBJ2-1	-	-	TRBV6-5	CASSYSRLPVRNEQFF	TGTGCCAGCAGTTACTCGAGACTCCCCGTAAGGAATGAGCAGTTCTTC
TRBJ2-1	many	-	TRBV4-1	CASSQANEQFF	TGTGCCAGCAGCCAGGCCAATGAGCAGTTCTTC
TRBJ2-1	few	-	TRBV10-3	CAISYLGVYNEQFF	TGTGCCATCAGTTACCTCGGAGTTTACAATGAGCAGTTCTTC
TRBJ1-1	few	-	TRBV9	CASNPSGVSVTEAFF	TGTGCCAGCAACCCATCTGGGGTTAGTGTCACTGAAGCTTTCTTT
TRBJ1-3	-	-	TRBV11-2	CASSLFGGRNYDYSGNTIYF	TGTGCCAGCAGCTTATTCGGCGGCAGGAATTACGATTACTCTGGAAACACCATATATTTT
TRBJ2-3	few	-	TRBV20-1	CSAVRSPDTQYF	TGCAGTGCAGTTCGTTCCCCAGATACGCAGTATTTT
TRBJ2-4	few	TRBD1	TRBV3-1	CASSVGTGLSIQYF	TGTGCCAGCAGCGTAGGGACAGGGTTAAGCATTCAGTACTTC
TRBJ1-4	few	-	TRBV7-6	CASSLDVYSNRERSIATNEKLFF	TGTGCCAGCAGCTTAGATGTTTACTCCAACCGGGAACGGTCCATCGCAACTAATGAAAAACTGTTTTTT
TRBJ2-5	-	-	TRBV5-1	CASSDPMETQYF	TGCGCCAGCAGCGACCCGATGGAGACCCAGTACTTC
TRBJ2-4	few	-	TRBV20-1	CSARSGVSKNIQYF	TGCAGTGCTAGATCAGGGGTTTCCAAAAACATTCAGTACTTC
TRBJ2-7	-	-	TRBV18	CASSPNLRRNTYEQYF	TGTGCCAGCTCCCCGAATCTCCGACGGAATACCTACGAGCAGTACTTC
TRBJ2-5	-	TRBD2	TRBV9	CASSPGGAGYQETQYF	TGTGCCAGCAGCCCCGGAGGAGCGGGATACCAAGAGACCCAGTACTTC
TRBJ2-3	-	TRBD1	TRBV12-3/TRBV12-4	CASTLGQGSDAQYF	TGTGCCAGCACCTTGGGACAGGGTTCAGATGCGCAGTATTTT
TRBJ1-1	-	-	TRBV12-3/TRBV12-4	CASSSRDSGHQAFF	TGTGCCAGCAGTTCCCGAGATTCGGGACATCAAGCTTTCTTT
TRBJ2-3	few	TRBD2	TRBV29-1	CSVDWSGGPYTDTQYF	TGCAGCGTTGATTGGTCGGGGGGGCCTTACACAGATACGCAGTATTTT
TRBJ1-1	-	-	TRBV5-1	CASSLGGRQFEAFF	TGCGCCAGCAGCTTGGGCGGTCGACAATTTGAAGCTTTCTTT
TRBJ1-2	-	-	TRBV6-5	CASSYGGGYGYTF	TGTGCCAGCAGTTATGGGGGCGGCTATGGCTACACCTTC
TRBJ1-4	few	TRBD1	TRBV20-1	CSAPGTDDEKLFF	TGCAGTGCCCCCGGGACAGACGATGAAAAACTGTTTTTT